The entry that follows covers one TCR beta chain sequence. It was with unique molecular identifiers that the TCRbeta library was prepared. Each CDR3 protein is one row after TCRdb ran MiXCR on the PCR reads. In the table there are roughly 180,000 distinct CDR3 sequences, roughly 15% of which are singletons. This sample was taken from a study of T-cell reconstitution after alpha-beta-depleted transplantation in children. The CDR3 length is 15 residues. Germline loops: CDR1 SGHNT, CDR2 YENEEA. The V gene lost 5 bases and the J gene lost 4 bases, with 17 bases spanning the gap. Sequencing was performed on PBMCs from the stem cell graft donor, taken from the stem cell graft. The receptor comes from a human donor who donated a stem cell graft to a child with acute lymphoblastic leukemia. This chain uses TRBV11-3 with TRBJ1-1, with D perhaps matching TRBD1 (6 bases). The CDR3 here is CASSPRGRGPTEAFF. CDR3 bases: TGTGCCAGCAGCCCGCGTGGCAGGGGCCCCACTGAAGCTTTCTTT.